Presented here are 26 T cell receptor beta chains from one specimen sequenced in a study of blood T cell repertoires in COVID-19. TCRdb's copy holds only in-frame clones and misses some; the assay was immunoSEQ multiplex PCR. The sample has some 48,000 clones; over 75% are singletons. The sequencing sample was made of peripheral blood. The receptors come from a woman aged 55-70 years with acute or convalescent COVID-19.

The CDR3 nucleotides are TGCGCCAGCAGCTTGGAGGGTTCGGGAAAACAGCCCCAGCATTTT. This codes for CASSLEGSGKQPQHF. The chain employs TRBV5-1 and TRBJ1-5; D gene uncertain. CDR3 length equals 15 residues. V shed 0 bases and J shed 7 bases, with 14 bases lying between them. Per the germline V gene, CDR1 is SGHRS and CDR2 is YFSETQ.

The CDR3 nucleotides read TGTGCCAGCAGCCCGCCCGGGGGGGTGACTTATGGCTACACCTTC. Amino acid sequence: CASSPPGGVTYGYTF. The V call is TRBV7-8, the J call TRBJ1-2; D may be TRBD1 (5 bases). The V end was cut by 5 bases, the J end by 5 bases, with 18 bases between. This CDR3 contains 15 residues. The germline V gene encodes CDR1 SGHVS and CDR2 FQNEAQ.

V usage is TRBV5-6 and J usage is TRBJ1-2; D possibly corresponds to TRBD1 (6 bases). Germline V gene lookup returns CDR1 SGHDT and CDR2 YYEEEE. CDR3 length equals 12 residues. The V end lost 4 bases, the J end lost 8 bases, and 12 bases lay between the germline ends. The CDR3 DNA reads as TGTGCCAGCAGCCTGGACAGACGAGGCTACACCTTC. The encoded protein is CASSLDRRGYTF.

This chain connects TRBV10-3 to TRBJ2-3; 9 positions agree with TRBD2. In germline, CDR1 is ENHRY, CDR2 SYGVKD. The CDR3 spans 18 residues. Unmatched junction bases numbered 7, after V lost 0 bases and J lost 0 bases. CDR3 in DNA: TGTGCCATCAGTGAGTCGAAATCTAGCGGGATTAGCACAGATACGCAGTATTTT. This codes for CAISESKSSGISTDTQYF.

By share, this clone counts as medium-sized. The rearrangement joins TRBV12-5 to TRBJ2-1; D is possibly TRBD1 (6 bases). Germline lookup yields CDR1 LGHNT and CDR2 FRNRAP. This CDR3 spans 12 amino acids. Trimming stripped 5 bases from V and 9 bases from J, with 11 bases between. This CDR3 reads CASGPRGGEQFF. CDR3 DNA: TGTGCTAGTGGTCCCAGAGGGGGTGAGCAGTTCTTC. The whole variable domain, remainder taken from reference TRBV12-5 and TRBJ2-1, is DARVTQTPRHKVTEMGQEVTMRCQPILGHNTVFWYRQTMMQGLELLAYFRNRAPLDDSGMPKDRFSAEMPDATLATLKIQPSEPRDSAVYFCASGPRGGEQFFGPGTRLTVL.

This clone has more than one count but fewer than ten. The gene calls are TRBV3-1 (or the pseudogene TRBV3-2) and TRBJ1-4, with unresolved D. The germline CDR1 and CDR2 sequences are LGHDT and YNNKEL (reference sequence). The CDR3 has 11 amino acids. The CDR3 DNA follows: TGTGCTTCACGGAGAGGGGAAAAACTGTTTTTT. This translates into CASRRGEKLFF.

The rearrangement uses TRBV4-3 and TRBJ2-3, with 11 bases aligning to TRBD2. J lost 5 bases, V lost 0 bases, and 4 bases had no gene match. This CDR3 has 16 residues. Germline V CDR1 and CDR2: LGHNA, YSLEER. This chain's CDR3 is CASSQDVAGGKDTQYF. The CDR3 DNA follows: TGCGCCAGCAGCCAAGATGTAGCGGGAGGGAAAGATACGCAGTATTTT.

This sequence joins TRBV11-3 and TRBJ2-1; D call uncertain. Germline loops: CDR1 SGHNT, CDR2 YENEEA. The CDR3 is 16 amino acids. V lost 5 bases and J lost 0, with 14 bases in between. This CDR3 is CASSASGRSSYNEQFF. The CDR3 region has the DNA TGTGCCAGCAGCGCCTCGGGTCGGAGCTCCTACAATGAGCAGTTCTTC.

The V and J genes are TRBV27 and TRBJ2-1; 11 bases are shared with TRBD2. CDR3 size: 19 residues. From germline, CDR1 is MNHEY and CDR2 SMNVEV (reference sequence). Trimming took 2 bases from V and 0 from J; bases not matched to a gene: 9. The CDR3 DNA sequence: TGTGCCAGCAGTTTAGTCGGGCGACTAGCGGGGATCTCCTACAATGAGCAGTTCTTC. As protein: CASSLVGRLAGISYNEQFF.

This rearrangement joins TRBV2 to TRBJ2-3, with a tentative D call TRBD1 (5 bases). The CDR3 is 14 amino acids. Germline loops: CDR1 SNHLY, CDR2 FYNNEI. V was trimmed by 4 bases and J by 6 bases, leaving 14 bases between them. CDR3 nucleotides: TGTGCCAGCAGTGGTGGACACCGCTCTGATACGCAGTATTTT. Translated: CASSGGHRSDTQYF. Supplemented by reference TRBV2 and TRBJ2-3, the full variable domain reads EPEVTQTPSHQVTQMGQEVILRCVPISNHLYFYWYRQILGQKVEFLVSFYNNEISEKSEIFDDQFSVERPDGSNFTLKIRSTKLEDSAMYFCASSGGHRSDTQYFGPGTRLTVL.

The CDR3 bases are TGTGCCAGCAGCTTAGCTTTAGCGGGGACAATCCAAGAGACCCAGTACTTC. It codes for CASSLALAGTIQETQYF. This chain joins TRBV7-8 and TRBJ2-5; the match to TRBD2 covers 8 bases. CDR3 length: 17 residues. The V segment lost 0 bases and the J segment 1 base; nucleotides outside the gene matches: 7. From germline, CDR1 is SGHVS and CDR2 FQNEAQ.

CDR3 bases: TGTGCCAGCAGTGCCACCCGACAGGGGCAATACGAGCAGTACTTC. Its protein is CASSATRQGQYEQYF. The chain is built from TRBV27 and TRBJ2-7; 8 nucleotides agree with TRBD1. CDR1 and CDR2 (germline): MNHEY, SMNVEV (reference sequence). V was pared by 5 bases and J by 4 bases, with 10 bases of the junction left unmatched. This CDR3 has 15 amino acids.

The V call is TRBV3-1 (or the pseudogene TRBV3-2), the J call TRBJ1-2; the D gene is possibly TRBD1 (5 bases). The germline CDR1 and CDR2 sequences are LGHDT and YNNKEL (reference sequence). V lost 5 bases and J lost 4, with 14 bases in between. The CDR3 covers 14 residues. DNA for the CDR3: TGTGCCAGCAGCTGGGGGAGGGACCGCTATGGCTACACCTTC. It translates to CASSWGRDRYGYTF.

In DNA, the CDR3 is TGTGCCAGCTCCCACAGGGGGATCCAAGAGACCCAGTACTTC. It is translated as CASSHRGIQETQYF. The chain joins TRBV18 to TRBJ2-5, with 8 bases aligning to TRBD1. After removal of 6 bases from V and 1 base from J, the junction contained 4 bases not matched to a gene. CDR1 is KGHSH, CDR2 LQKENI, per germline. This CDR3 has 14 residues.

The chain has TRBV5-1 and TRBJ2-1, with TRBD2 matching 8 bases. Germline V CDR1 and CDR2: SGHRS, YFSETQ. V lost 1 base to trimming and J lost 2 bases; unmatched junction nucleotides: 5. There are 16 residues in the CDR3. CDR3 sequence: CASSLRAGAAYNEQFF. CDR3 nucleotide sequence: TGCGCCAGCAGCTTGAGAGCGGGGGCCGCCTACAATGAGCAGTTCTTC. The full variable domain, rest sourced from reference TRBV5-1 and TRBJ2-1, is KAGVTQTPRYLIKTRGQQVTLSCSPISGHRSVSWYQQTPGQGLQFLFEYFSETQRNKGNFPGRFSGRQFSNSRSEMNVSTLELGDSALYLCASSLRAGAAYNEQFFGPGTRLTVL.

This chain links TRBV5-4 with TRBJ1-2; TRBD1 matches at 10 bases. With V trimmed by 5 bases and J by 4 bases, 8 bases remained unmatched. The CDR3 has 15 amino acids. Germline V CDR1 and CDR2: SGHNT, YYREEE (reference sequence). CDR3 residues: CASSRQGAGPYGYTF. The CDR3 DNA is TGTGCCAGCAGTCGACAGGGGGCAGGACCCTATGGCTACACCTTC.

The CDR3 is CASSWTGSNEQYF. CDR3 DNA sequence: TGTGCCAGCAGCTGGACAGGGTCCAACGAGCAGTACTTC. J is TRBJ2-7 and V is TRBV5-6; 8 nucleotides agree with TRBD1. Trimming cost V 3 bases and J 5 bases; bases outside gene matches: 4. The CDR3 contains 13 residues. Per germline, CDR1 SGHDT and CDR2 YYEEEE. Full variable domain (missing parts from reference TRBV5-6 and TRBJ2-7): DAGVTQSPTHLIKTRGQQVTLRCSPKSGHDTVSWYQQALGQGPQFIFQYYEEEERQRGNFPDRFSGHQFPNYSSELNVNALLLGDSALYLCASSWTGSNEQYFGPGTRLTVT.

The chain links TRBV11-2 to TRBJ2-7, with D possibly TRBD1 on 6 matching bases. The ends were cut back, 4 bases at V and 1 base at J, with 11 bases in the middle. Germline CDR1 reads SGHAT; CDR2 reads FQNNGV. CDR3 length: 14 residues. The CDR3 here is CASSWSGQSYEQYF. The CDR3 DNA reads as TGTGCCAGCAGCTGGAGTGGACAGTCCTACGAGCAGTACTTC.

This chain links TRBV6-5 with TRBJ2-7; 7 nucleotides align to TRBD2. This CDR3 is built from 14 residues. V shed 2 bases, J shed 4 bases, and the junction held 5 bases outside the gene matches. Germline V gene lookup returns CDR1 MNHEY and CDR2 SVGAGI. In DNA form, the CDR3 reads TGTGCCAGCAGTTACGCGGGGGTCCCTTACGAGCAGTACTTC. It codes for CASSYAGVPYEQYF.

The chain recombines TRBV9 with TRBJ2-2, with 7 bases identical to TRBD2. CDR3 size: 15 residues. Germline CDR1 and CDR2: SGDLS and YYNGEE. V trimming: 0 bases; J trimming: 2 bases; junction bases outside the gene matches: 1. The CDR3 DNA is TGTGCCAGCAGCGTAGAAGCGGGAAACACCGGGGAGCTGTTTTTT. It is translated as CASSVEAGNTGELFF.

The chain employs TRBV20-1 and TRBJ2-5; D not certain. Per germline, CDR1 DFQATT and CDR2 SNEGSKA (reference sequence). The CDR3 runs to 10 residues. Trimming took 4 bases from V and 5 from J, leaving 5 bases between them. As DNA, the CDR3 is TGCAGTGCTACCATCGAGACCCAGTACTTC. Its protein is CSATIETQYF.

This clone appeared once. J is TRBJ2-7 and V is TRBV5-6; 10 bases map to TRBD1. The CDR3 runs to 14 residues. CDR1 is SGHDT and CDR2 is YYEEEE in the germline V gene. J gave up 7 bases and V 3 bases, and 7 bases lay outside the gene matches. As DNA, the CDR3 is TGTGCCAGCAGCTACGGGACAGGGGATACGGAGCAGTACTTC. This gives the protein CASSYGTGDTEQYF.

V is TRBV20-1 and J is TRBJ1-2, with D possibly being TRBD1 (6 bases). V was shortened by 7 bases and J by 8 bases, with 14 bases between the two germline ends. The CDR3 extends over 11 amino acids. Germline values: CDR1 DFQATT, CDR2 SNEGSKA (reference sequence). The CDR3 sequence is CSVPQGLGYTF. The CDR3 DNA sequence: TGCAGTGTGCCCCAGGGGCTGGGCTACACCTTC.

The chain is built from TRBV3-1 (or the pseudogene TRBV3-2) and TRBJ2-3; D may be TRBD2 (6 bases). This CDR3 has 13 amino acids. Trimming cost V 4 bases and J 11 bases, with 16 bases left between them. The V gene's germline CDR1 is LGHDT and CDR2 YNNKEL (reference sequence). CDR3: CASSPTSEGGQYF. CDR3 coding DNA: TGTGCCAGCAGCCCCACTTCGGAGGGTGGGCAGTATTTT.

The gene calls are TRBV9 and TRBJ2-7, with D perhaps matching TRBD1 (5 bases). The V end was cut by 3 bases, the J end by 3 bases, with 19 bases between. Germline CDR1 reads SGDLS; CDR2 reads YYNGEE. The CDR3 extends over 16 amino acids. In nucleotides, the CDR3 is TGTGCCAGCAGCGCCAGTTTGGGCGCAGGGCGCTACGAGCAGTACTTC. Translated: CASSASLGAGRYEQYF.

The rearrangement links TRBV6-1 to TRBJ2-3; 8 nucleotides line up with TRBD2. Looked up from germline, CDR1 is MNHNS and CDR2 is SASEGT. Trimming at V came to 2 bases and at J to 6 bases, leaving 4 bases not matched to a gene. This CDR3 spans 14 amino acids. In nucleotides, the CDR3 is TGTGCCAGCAGTGAATTGCGGGGGGCCGATACGCAGTATTTT. Its protein is CASSELRGADTQYF.